The present T cell receptor (beta chain) was sequenced within a study of chemoradiotherapy in HPV16-positive cancers. Study-level findings and limits: The functional HPV-specific definition rests on just two HPV16-positive patients.

The method was immunoSEQ multiplex PCR; TCRdb's version includes in-frame clones alone and lacks a portion of them. The repertoire holds some 3,100 clones, around 85% seen once, with roughly 10% in the top ten. As to this clone: Its antigen is not known.

The V and J ends lost 10 bases and 5 bases, in that order; junction bases with no gene match: 7. This CDR3 has 13 amino acids. Per the germline V gene, CDR1 is SNHLY and CDR2 is FYNNEI. The source was blood, collected from a patient who underwent chemoradiotherapy. The receptor comes from a human donor with HPV-associated anogenital cancer. The chain combines TRBV2 with TRBJ2-7, with 11 bases fitting TRBD1. The CDR3 here is CATDGQGANEQYF. The CDR3 nucleotides read TGTGCCACGGACGGACAGGGGGCTAACGAGCAGTACTTC.